This T cell receptor (beta chain) was observed in a study of molecular identifiers for immune sequencing clone quantification. Study outcomes and limitations: Identical TCR molecules that share a barcode could lead to an underestimation of highly expanded clone sizes.

This clonotype was found many times. What it recognizes is unknown. A single record per CDR3 protein comes from TCRdb applying MiXCR to the PCR reads. The top ten clones hold 1.4% to 1.5% of a sample with 60,000 to 70,000 distinct CDR3 sequences, about a sixth of them seen once. Between the trimmed V and J ends, which lost 8 bases and 8 bases, there was a span of 19 bases. This CDR3 spans 14 amino acids. The V gene's germline CDR1 is MGHRA and CDR2 YSYEKL. Source material: naive CD8+ T cells from blood, with Jurkat cell RNA spiked in. The subset denotes: FACS-sorted CD8+CD4-CCR7+CD45RA+ naive T cells. The gene calls are TRBV4-1 and TRBJ2-1, with D perhaps matching TRBD2 (6 bases). This sequence originates from a human donor in good health. Some libraries in this study had Jurkat cell RNA spiked in. CDR3 bases: TGCGCCAGCTCCCCCGGCGGGACGGGGGATGAGCAGTTCTTC. Translated, it gives CASSPGGTGDEQFF.